This TCR beta chain was identified during a study of blood T cells in healthy people across ages. Study-wide background: Researchers report that template switching captured about one barcoded beta molecule per two T cells.

A J-beta primer mix and a sample-barcoded 5' primer were used in a second PCR of about 7 to 12 cycles. Using its own MiXCR run on the 5' RACE reads, TCRdb lists one record per CDR3 protein. The profile shows 850,000 or so distinct CDR3 sequences, roughly 26% of them singletons. CDR3 length equals 15 residues. Germline values: CDR1 MNHNS, CDR2 SASEGT. The germline V and J ends were trimmed by 1 base and 2 bases, with 11 bases remaining between them. The sample taken for sequencing was blood. This chain connects TRBV6-1 to TRBJ1-1, with unresolved D. The sequence was obtained from an elderly woman in good health. The CDR3 loop is CASSEVSRANTEAFF. The CDR3 coding sequence is TGTGCCAGCAGTGAAGTCTCAAGGGCTAACACTGAAGCTTTCTTT.